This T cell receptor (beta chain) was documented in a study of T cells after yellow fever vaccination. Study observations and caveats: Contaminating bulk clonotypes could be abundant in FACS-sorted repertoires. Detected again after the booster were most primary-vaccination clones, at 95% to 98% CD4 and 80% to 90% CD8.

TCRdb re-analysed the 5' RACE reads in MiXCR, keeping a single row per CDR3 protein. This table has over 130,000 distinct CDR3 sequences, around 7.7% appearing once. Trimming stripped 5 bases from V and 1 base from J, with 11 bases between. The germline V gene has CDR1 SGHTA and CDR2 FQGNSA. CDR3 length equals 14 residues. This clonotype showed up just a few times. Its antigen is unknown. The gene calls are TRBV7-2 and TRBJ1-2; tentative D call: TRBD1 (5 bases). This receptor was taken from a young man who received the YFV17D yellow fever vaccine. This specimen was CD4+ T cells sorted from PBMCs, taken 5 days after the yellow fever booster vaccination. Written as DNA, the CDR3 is TGTGCCAGCAGCGTCGACAGTCGTAACTATGGCTACACCTTC. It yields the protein CASSVDSRNYGYTF. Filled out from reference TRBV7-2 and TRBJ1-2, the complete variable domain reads GAGVSQSPSNKVTEKGKDVELRCDPISGHTALYWYRQSLGQGLEFLIYFQGNSAPDKSGLPSDRFSAERTGGSVSTLTIQRTQQEDSAVYLCASSVDSRNYGYTFGSGTRLTVV.